This TCR beta chain stems from a study of response to subunit inactivated influenza vaccine. Study-wide points: It was suggested by the authors that few new T cells are recruited by each seasonal influenza vaccination.

The CDR3 length is 14 residues. J lost 5 bases, V lost 6 bases, and 8 bases had no gene match. The germline V gene encodes CDR1 MNHNS and CDR2 SASEGT. This clonotype was detected only a few times. Its specificity is not known. TCRdb passed the RT-PCR reads through MiXCR, listing each CDR3 protein once. The sample lists approximately 530,000 distinct CDR3 sequences; 7.2% were seen once. This sequence joins TRBV6-1 and TRBJ1-1; 8 nucleotides align to TRBD1. The material was PBMCs from blood, obtained approximately 25 months after vaccination. This TCR was sampled from a man aged 50 to 75 who received an inactivated influenza vaccine. CDR3: CASRHGTGGTEAFF. The CDR3 nucleotides read TGTGCCAGCAGACACGGGACAGGAGGGACTGAAGCTTTCTTT.